This entry lists 22 T cell receptor beta chains sequenced from one sample in a study of control samples from healthy donors and cancer patients. Profiled with immunoSEQ multiplex PCR; TCRdb holds only in-frame clones, not every one. This sample has about 140,000 clones, with about 89% found just once. The material sequenced was blood. The receptors here all came from a man between 18 and 29 years old in good health.

This rearrangement joins TRBV6-1 to TRBJ2-7, with 8 bases aligning to TRBD1. The germline V gene has CDR1 MNHNS and CDR2 SASEGT. The CDR3 consists of 16 residues. V dropped 4 bases and J dropped 7; count of bases not matched to a gene: 15. This chain's CDR3 is CASSGWMRTGNGEQYF. The CDR3, as DNA: TGTGCCAGCAGTGGGTGGATGAGGACAGGGAATGGGGAGCAGTACTTC.

The V and J genes are TRBV6-5 and TRBJ1-6, with D perhaps matching TRBD1 (6 bases). V was cut by 6 bases and J by 7 bases, with 13 bases left in between. In germline, CDR1 is MNHEY, CDR2 SVGAGI. The CDR3 totals 14 residues. The CDR3 loop reads CASSYRVRNSPLHF. Here the CDR3 DNA reads TGTGCCAGCAGCTACAGGGTCAGGAATTCACCCCTCCACTTT.

The chain is built from TRBV7-3 and TRBJ1-5; unclear D gene. Germline CDR1 is SGHTA and CDR2 is FQGTGA. CDR3 length equals 14 residues. Trimming stripped 1 base from V and 3 bases from J, with 7 bases between. CDR3 bases: TGTGCCAGCAGCTTAAGGCAAGTCAATCAGCCCCAGCATTTT. Its protein is CASSLRQVNQPQHF.

The genes are TRBV4-1 and TRBJ1-2; weak D call: TRBD1 (5 bases). The CDR3 is 15 amino acids. Germline values: CDR1 MGHRA, CDR2 YSYEKL. The V end lost 1 base, the J end lost 7 bases, and 16 bases lay between the germline ends. CDR3 residues: CASSQGQGDWRGYTF. The CDR3 coding sequence is TGCGCCAGCAGCCAAGGGCAGGGAGATTGGCGTGGCTACACCTTC.

The V call is TRBV9, the J call TRBJ2-2, with TRBD1 matching over 8 bases. CDR1 is SGDLS, CDR2 YYNGEE, per germline. Trimming cost V 0 bases and J 13 bases; bases outside gene matches: 14. This CDR3 has 16 amino acids. In DNA, the CDR3 is TGTGCCAGCAGCGTAGTTGAGGGACAGGTCCTAAAGGGGCTGTTTTTT. Its protein product is CASSVVEGQVLKGLFF.

The chain links TRBV9 to TRBJ2-6; D perhaps matches TRBD2 (6 bases). The CDR3 has 19 amino acids. Trimming removed 5 bases from V and 0 bases from J, with 21 bases in between. Germline CDR1 and CDR2: SGDLS and YYNGEE. CDR3: CASSDVGLDTLSGANVLTF. CDR3 DNA sequence: TGTGCCAGCAGTGATGTGGGACTCGACACCCTCTCTGGGGCCAACGTCCTGACTTTC.

The chain has TRBV27 and TRBJ1-6; TRBD1 matches 8 bases. Trimming cost V 5 bases and J 11 bases; bases outside gene matches: 8. The CDR3 runs 14 residues. Looked up from germline, CDR1 is MNHEY and CDR2 is SMNVEV (reference sequence). The CDR3 DNA reads as TGTGCCAGCAGTATGCTAGGACAGGGCGCACCCCTCCACTTT. It is translated as CASSMLGQGAPLHF.

The J gene is TRBJ1-3, the V gene TRBV6-5; 7 nucleotides align to TRBD1. There are 15 residues in the CDR3. CDR1 and CDR2 (germline): MNHEY, SVGAGI. The ends lost 4 bases at V and 4 bases at J; junction bases unmatched: 7. DNA of the CDR3: TGTGCCAGCAGTTTACAGGGGCGGCCAGGAAACACCATATATTTT. The encoded protein is CASSLQGRPGNTIYF.

This rearrangement joins TRBV12-3 or TRBV12-4 to TRBJ1-1; no clear D gene. The V gene lost 7 bases and the J gene lost 0 bases, with 9 bases spanning the gap. The CDR3 spans 13 residues. Here the CDR3 DNA reads TGTGCCAGCACCCATCGTATGAACACTGAAGCTTTCTTT. Protein product: CASTHRMNTEAFF.

The CDR3 here is CASSPGQVNEKLFF. The CDR3 coding sequence is TGTGCCAGCAGTCCGGGACAGGTCAATGAAAAACTGTTTTTT. The rearrangement links TRBV6-6 to TRBJ1-4; 8 nucleotides align to TRBD1. Germline loops: CDR1 MNHNY, CDR2 SVGAGI (reference sequence). Trimming cost V 5 bases and J 5 bases; bases outside gene matches: 4. The CDR3 sequence is 14 residues long.

The rearrangement links TRBV6-6 to TRBJ2-7, with 9 bases identical to TRBD2. The CDR3 loop spans 14 amino acids. Germline CDR1 is MNHNY and CDR2 is SVGAGI (reference sequence). J gave up 4 bases and V 6 bases, and 7 bases lay outside the gene matches. The CDR3 protein is CASSRISGRYEQYF. The CDR3 DNA sequence: TGTGCCAGCAGCCGAATTAGCGGGAGATACGAGCAGTACTTC.

The rearrangement uses TRBV7-2 and TRBJ2-7; possible D gene TRBD2, 6 bases. Per germline, CDR1 SGHTA and CDR2 FQGNSA. The CDR3 has 15 amino acids. V shed 5 bases and J shed 3 bases, with 17 bases lying between them. CDR3 in DNA: TGTGCCAGCAGCCCTGTAGCGGTCCCTTACTACGAGCAGTACTTC. This sequence encodes CASSPVAVPYYEQYF.

This clone was counted once. The chain employs TRBV9 and TRBJ2-1, with 12 nucleotides matching TRBD2. Trimming cost V 3 bases and J 7 bases; bases outside gene matches: 5. Germline CDR1 reads SGDLS; CDR2 reads YYNGEE. CDR3 length: 15 residues. CDR3 DNA sequence: TGTGCCAGCAGCGCCAGACTAGCGGGGGTTAATGAGCAGTTCTTC. This codes for CASSARLAGVNEQFF.

V is TRBV6-5 and J is TRBJ2-1; D unclear. The CDR3 covers 13 residues. V shed 8 bases and J shed 5 bases, with 13 bases lying between them. Germline-derived CDR1 and CDR2 are MNHEY and SVGAGI. The CDR3 sequence is CASPGRENNEQFF. The CDR3 nucleotides are TGTGCCAGCCCGGGCAGAGAAAACAATGAGCAGTTCTTC.

V gene TRBV28 combines with J gene TRBJ1-2, with D possibly TRBD1 on 6 matching bases. V lost 6 bases and J lost 3, with 23 bases in between. CDR1 MDHEN and CDR2 SYDVKM come from the germline V gene. This CDR3 contains 17 residues. The CDR3 DNA sequence: TGTGCCAGCAGGGATGGGGGTTTGGGGGCGGAGGACTATGGCTACACCTTC. As protein: CASRDGGLGAEDYGYTF.

The J gene is TRBJ1-5, the V gene TRBV7-8; the D is unclear. Per germline, CDR1 SGHVS and CDR2 FQNEAQ. The V end lost 1 base, the J end lost 2 bases, and 12 bases lay between the germline ends. The CDR3 is made up of 16 amino acids. The CDR3 DNA reads as TGTGCCAGCAGCTTAGATTCGGGGTTAGGCAATCAGCCCCAGCATTTT. It yields the protein CASSLDSGLGNQPQHF.

The chain joins TRBV2 to TRBJ1-6; no clear D. This CDR3 has 18 residues. Germline V lookup: CDR1 SNHLY, CDR2 FYNNEI. V lost 3 bases and J 0 bases, leaving 15 bases between the germline ends. The CDR3 region is CASSDELSRSSYNSPLHF. CDR3 DNA: TGTGCCAGCAGTGACGAATTAAGTCGGAGCTCCTATAATTCACCCCTCCACTTT.

This clone was recorded once. Other DNA sequences of this sample code for an identical CDR3. The V call is TRBV20-1, the J call TRBJ2-2; no definite D call. This CDR3 comprises 11 residues. V shed 1 base and J shed 7 bases, with 4 bases lying between them. Germline V CDR1 and CDR2: DFQATT, SNEGSKA (reference sequence). This CDR3 reads CSARVVGELFF. The CDR3 DNA sequence: TGCAGTGCTAGAGTGGTCGGGGAGCTGTTTTTT.

This clone was recorded only once. The chain joins TRBV4-1 to TRBJ1-1; D is ambiguous. Germline values: CDR1 MGHRA, CDR2 YSYEKL. Trimming pared 1 base from V and 2 bases from J, leaving 8 bases between. This CDR3 has 14 residues. CDR3 sequence: CASSQVWGNTEAFF. The DNA of the CDR3 is TGCGCCAGCAGCCAAGTTTGGGGAAACACTGAAGCTTTCTTT.

The V gene is TRBV27, the J gene TRBJ1-2, with D perhaps matching TRBD1 (6 bases). Germline V gene data show CDR1 as MNHEY and CDR2 as SMNVEV (reference sequence). The CDR3 runs 16 residues. V shed 2 bases and J shed 8 bases, with 21 bases lying between them. Here the CDR3 DNA reads TGTGCCAGCAGTTTAGGGGGGGGCTTCGCCAATCGAGGCTACACCTTC. It encodes CASSLGGGFANRGYTF.

This chain joins TRBV11-1 and TRBJ2-7; no clear D gene. V lost 5 bases, J lost 6 bases, and 11 bases lay in between. The V gene's germline CDR1 is SGHAT and CDR2 FQDESV (reference sequence). CDR3 length equals 12 residues. The CDR3 protein is CASSPNIGEQYF. CDR3 nucleotide sequence: TGTGCCAGCAGCCCTAACATCGGCGAGCAGTACTTC.

Note on this clone: This CDR3 is also generated by other DNA sequences in the sample. The chain recombines TRBV4-1 with TRBJ2-6; unclear D gene. Germline V gene lookup returns CDR1 MGHRA and CDR2 YSYEKL. Trimming cost V 6 bases and J 2 bases, with 2 bases left between them. The CDR3 loop spans 12 amino acids. The CDR3 spells CASRAGANVLTF. CDR3 nucleotides: TGCGCCAGCAGGGCTGGGGCCAACGTCCTGACTTTC.